The T cell receptor (beta chain) under discussion was sequenced for a study of early stage breast cancer tumors. A word on this clone: Its cognate antigen is unknown.

CDR1 is SGDLS and CDR2 is YYNGEE in the germline V gene. The CDR3 runs to 14 residues. V lost 3 bases to trimming and J lost 1 base, with 8 bases between them. Each sample had two DNA replicates, about 0.52 ug blood or roughly 1.4 ug tissue. Only in-frame clones appear in the TCRdb table, and some are missing; sequencing was by immunoSEQ multiplex PCR. The repertoire holds about 69,000 clones, with around 80% as singletons. Findings and caveats of the study: Most shared enriched TCRB sequences were commonly generated ones. Comparing each tissue with blood distinguished tumor from normal in 14 of 16 patients.

The receptor's source is a person aged 40 to 50 with breast cancer. The sequenced sample consisted of blood. V is TRBV9 and J is TRBJ2-1; a possible D gene is TRBD2 (5 bases). The CDR3 DNA reads TGTGCCAGCAGCGCCAGCGGTTCCTACAATGAGCAGTTCTTC. This gives the protein CASSASGSYNEQFF.